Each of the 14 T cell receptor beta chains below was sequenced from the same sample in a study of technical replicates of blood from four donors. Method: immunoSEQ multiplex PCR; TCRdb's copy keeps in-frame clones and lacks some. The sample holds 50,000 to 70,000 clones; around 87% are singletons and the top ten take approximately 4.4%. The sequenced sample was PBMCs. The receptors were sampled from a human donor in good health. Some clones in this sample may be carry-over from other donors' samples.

DNA of the CDR3: TGTGCCAGCAGCTCCGGGACTAGCGGGGGGGTCGCCTACGAGCAGTACTTC. It encodes CASSSGTSGGVAYEQYF. V usage is TRBV2 and J usage is TRBJ2-7; 16 bases fit TRBD2. Germline trimming cut 6 bases from V and 2 bases from J; bases unmatched to any gene: 7. Germline V gives CDR1 SNHLY, CDR2 FYNNEI. The CDR3 consists of 17 residues.

For the CDR3, the DNA is TGTGCCAGCAGCAAGGGGAACTCTGGGGCCAACGTCCTGACTTTC. It codes for CASSKGNSGANVLTF. The chain employs TRBV6-6 and TRBJ2-6, with a tentative D call TRBD1 (5 bases). Trimming removed 6 bases at V and 0 bases at J, with 9 bases between. The germline gives CDR1 MNHNY, CDR2 SVGAGI (reference sequence). This CDR3 has 15 residues.

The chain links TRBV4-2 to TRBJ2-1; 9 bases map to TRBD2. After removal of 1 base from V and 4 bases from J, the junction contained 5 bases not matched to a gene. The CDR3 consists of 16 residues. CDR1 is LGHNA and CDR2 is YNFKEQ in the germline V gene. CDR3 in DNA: TGTGCCAGCAGCCAAGTCTTAGCGGGAGATTACAATGAGCAGTTCTTC. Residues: CASSQVLAGDYNEQFF.

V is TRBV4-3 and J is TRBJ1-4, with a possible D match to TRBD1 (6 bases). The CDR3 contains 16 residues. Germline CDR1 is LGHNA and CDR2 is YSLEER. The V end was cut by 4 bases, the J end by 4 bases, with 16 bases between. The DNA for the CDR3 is TGCGCCAGCAGCCGAGGGACATCTAGGAATAATGAAAAACTGTTTTTT. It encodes CASSRGTSRNNEKLFF.

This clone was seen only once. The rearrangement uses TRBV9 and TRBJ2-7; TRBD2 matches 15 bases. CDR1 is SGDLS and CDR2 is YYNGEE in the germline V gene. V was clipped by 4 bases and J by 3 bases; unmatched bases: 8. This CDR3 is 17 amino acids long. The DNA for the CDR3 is TGTGCCAGCAGCCCTAGGACTAGCGGGAGGGCTGACTACGAGCAGTACTTC. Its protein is CASSPRTSGRADYEQYF.

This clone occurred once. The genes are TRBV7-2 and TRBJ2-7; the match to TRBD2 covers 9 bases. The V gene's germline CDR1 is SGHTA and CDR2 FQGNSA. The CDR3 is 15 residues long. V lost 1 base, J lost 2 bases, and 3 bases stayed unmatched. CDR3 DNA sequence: TGTGCCAGCAGCTTAGTTCGCGGGGGGGCCTACGAGCAGTACTTC. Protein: CASSLVRGGAYEQYF.

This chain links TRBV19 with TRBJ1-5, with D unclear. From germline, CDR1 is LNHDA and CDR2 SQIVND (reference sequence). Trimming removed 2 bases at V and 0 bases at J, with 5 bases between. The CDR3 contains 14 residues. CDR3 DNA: TGTGCCAGTAGTATACGGTATAGCAATCAGCCCCAGCATTTT. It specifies CASSIRYSNQPQHF.

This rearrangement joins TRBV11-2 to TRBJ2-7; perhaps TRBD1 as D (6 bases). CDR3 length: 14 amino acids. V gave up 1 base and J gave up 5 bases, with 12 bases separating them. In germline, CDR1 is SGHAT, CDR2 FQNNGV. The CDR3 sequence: CASSLVWGQDEQYF. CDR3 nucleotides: TGTGCCAGCAGCTTAGTCTGGGGGCAAGACGAGCAGTACTTC.

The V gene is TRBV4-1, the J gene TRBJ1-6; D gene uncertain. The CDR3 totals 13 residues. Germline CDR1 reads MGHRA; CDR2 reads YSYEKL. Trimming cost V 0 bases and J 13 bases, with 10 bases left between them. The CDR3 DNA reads TGCGCCAGCAGCCAAGATCTGTCACAGCCCCTCCACTTT. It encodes CASSQDLSQPLHF.

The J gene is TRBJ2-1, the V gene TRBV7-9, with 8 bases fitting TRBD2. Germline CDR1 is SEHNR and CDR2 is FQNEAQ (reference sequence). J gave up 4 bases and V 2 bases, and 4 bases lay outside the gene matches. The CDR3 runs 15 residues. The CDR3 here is CASSLQRGLYNEQFF. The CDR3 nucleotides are TGTGCCAGCAGCTTACAGCGGGGGCTGTACAATGAGCAGTTCTTC.

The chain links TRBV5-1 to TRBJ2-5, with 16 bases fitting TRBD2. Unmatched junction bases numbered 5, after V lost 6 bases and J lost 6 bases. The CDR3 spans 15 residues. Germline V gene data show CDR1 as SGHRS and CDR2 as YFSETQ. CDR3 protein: CASKPGLAGGQTQYF. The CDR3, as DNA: TGCGCCAGCAAACCGGGACTAGCGGGAGGGCAGACCCAGTACTTC.

CDR3 sequence (DNA): TGTGCCAGCAGATCTCGAGCGGGACACAATGAGCAGTTCTTC. This translates into CASRSRAGHNEQFF. This chain uses TRBV6-5 with TRBJ2-1, with 7 bases that match TRBD2. The CDR3 consists of 14 residues. The trim removed 6 bases at V and 5 bases at J, leaving 7 bases unmatched. CDR1 and CDR2 from the germline V gene are MNHEY and SVGAGI.

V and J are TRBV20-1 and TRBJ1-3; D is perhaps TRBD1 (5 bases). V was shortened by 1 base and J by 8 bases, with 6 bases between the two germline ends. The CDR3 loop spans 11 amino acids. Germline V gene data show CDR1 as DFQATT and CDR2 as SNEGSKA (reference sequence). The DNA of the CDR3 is TGCAGTGCTAGAGGACAGTACACCATATATTTT. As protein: CSARGQYTIYF.

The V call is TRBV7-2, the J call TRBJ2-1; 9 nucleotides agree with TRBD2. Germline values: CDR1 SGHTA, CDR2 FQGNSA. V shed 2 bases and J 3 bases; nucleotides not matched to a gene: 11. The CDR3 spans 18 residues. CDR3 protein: CASSLFRILAGSYNEQFF. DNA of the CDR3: TGTGCCAGCAGCTTATTCCGTATCCTAGCGGGGAGCTACAATGAGCAGTTCTTC.